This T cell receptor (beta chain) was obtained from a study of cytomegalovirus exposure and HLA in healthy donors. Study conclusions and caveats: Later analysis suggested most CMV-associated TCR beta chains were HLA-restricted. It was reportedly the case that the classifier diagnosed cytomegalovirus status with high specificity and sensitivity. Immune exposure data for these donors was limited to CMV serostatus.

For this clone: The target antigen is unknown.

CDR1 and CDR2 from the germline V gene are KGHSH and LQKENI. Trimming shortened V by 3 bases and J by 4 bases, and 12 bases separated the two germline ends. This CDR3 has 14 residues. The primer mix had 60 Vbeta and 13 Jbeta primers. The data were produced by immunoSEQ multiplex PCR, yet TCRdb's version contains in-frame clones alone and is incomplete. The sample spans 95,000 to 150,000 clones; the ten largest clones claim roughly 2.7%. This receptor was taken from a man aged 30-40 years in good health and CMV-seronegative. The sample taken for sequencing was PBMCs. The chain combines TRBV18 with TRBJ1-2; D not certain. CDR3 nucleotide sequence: TGTGCCAGCTCACCTCGACCGAGACTCTATGGCTACACCTTC. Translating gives CASSPRPRLYGYTF.